One T cell receptor beta chain is described in this entry. It lacks a known antigen. Per-base quality was not reported, and no clone a single base away is much larger than it. This sample was taken from a study of beta chain features in type 1 diabetes (dated by TCRdb to the late 2010s). About the full investigation: Mean age, gender distribution, total cell number and subset yield did not differ between patients and healthy donors. A total of about 110,000,000 sorted cells were examined across all samples, and a strong correlation was observed between cell number per subset and RNA yield. The study compared the TCRB repertoires of sorted circulating CD4+ T cell subsets in recently diagnosed type 1 diabetes patients with those in matched healthy donors. Naive and central memory subsets were obtained from all 30 or so donors, but regulatory and stem cell-like memory subsets were isolated from only 8 patients and 8 healthy donors. The research as a whole found: A moderate but significant shortening of TCRB CDR3 length was observed in type 1 diabetes patients in all four CD4+ subsets. Naive, central memory and regulatory TCRB repertoires appeared to be more similar among patients than among healthy donors. Patients with type 1 diabetes made fewer insertions and deleted more nucleotides at VDJ recombination sites, implying thymic rearrangement abnormalities. Shorter templates might be favored by PCR, yet because patient and control samples were amplified and corrected together, any such skew would affect both groups equally. Sequencing cDNA rather than genomic DNA could over-represent highly expressing activated cells, although activation and CD3 levels did not differ between groups. Because the HLA sub-analyses included only small numbers of individuals, any influence of HLA type on TCRB rearrangement was left unresolved.

All of the isolated RNA was reverse transcribed with the High Capacity cDNA Reverse Transcription Kit, so expressed TCRB transcripts were sequenced. Deep immunoSEQ sequencing was applied to naive, central memory and regulatory T cell samples, giving an average of about 3.6 million total reads per sample. Sorted cells were lysed in RLT buffer, and RNA was extracted using DNase-treated RNeasy Micro or Mini kits according to cell number. To prevent cross-contamination, every cell subset was processed on its own, while patient and healthy donor samples were processed together. The immunoSEQ multiplex PCR was used to amplify TCRB sequences from cDNA, yielding 87-bp fragments that span the CDR3 region. The amplicons were sequenced using the Illumina HiSeq platform. The authors' pipeline ran thus. Synthetic template baselines were used to correct PCR bias computationally, reads within Hamming distance 2 were collapsed together, and singletons that could not be merged were discarded. Reads were aligned against IMGT so that V, D and J genes, CDR3 length and insertions or deletions at six rearrangement sites could be assigned. Clonotype counts were normalized to sorted cell number within each subset before computing true diversity and Gini coefficients with the tcR R package. The overlap coefficient, calculated on TCRB nucleotide sequences, was used to quantify repertoire sharing. Held by TCRdb, this immuneACCESS table contains in-frame sequences only and omits some clones. Under half of the omission traces to an unresolved V gene where checked; the cause of the rest is unknown. The V and J calls and clone size come from that table; D and trimming were worked out from the DNA. The sample table records some 120,000 clones; roughly 17% of these occur just once. The ten largest clonotypes hold approximately 2.5% of the sample.

The CDR3 runs 13 amino acids, cysteine and phenylalanine included. Solely the CDR3 DNA is kept, with 39 bases framed from the first base. Per the germline V gene, SGHTA is the CDR1 and FQGNSA is the CDR2. Trimmed from V: 3 bases; trimmed from J: 4 bases; junction bases lacking a gene match: 2. From each donor, a single peripheral blood sample of about 100 mL on average was drawn into heparinised tubes. Using a panel that included CD45RO, CCR7, CD25, CD127, CD95 and CD27, naive, central memory, regulatory and stem cell-like memory CD4+ T cells were sorted on a BD FACSAria II. Purity was above 95% for every sorted population. PBMCs were separated immediately by Lymphoprep density gradient centrifugation and were stained directly, without being cultured. So that batch effects would be minimized, each experiment stained and sorted samples in pairs, pairing one healthy donor with one patient.

Sequencing was performed on central memory CD4+ T cells from blood. Recombination joined TRBV7-2 with TRBJ2-7, with 8 bases aligning to TRBD2. This clonotype was sampled from a man in his late teens or twenties with type 1 diabetes. In nucleotide form, the sequence is TGTGCCAGCAGCTTCACTAGCGGTTACGAGCAGTACTTC. This sequence encodes CASSFTSGYEQYF. Reference TRBV7-2 and TRBJ2-7 genes cover what lies past the CDR3, so the full variable domain is GAGVSQSPSNKVTEKGKDVELRCDPISGHTALYWYRQSLGQGLEFLIYFQGNSAPDKSGLPSDRFSAERTGGSVSTLTIQRTQQEDSAVYLCASSFTSGYEQYFGPGTRLTVT.